These 19 T cell receptor beta chains were sequenced from one sample in a study of blood T cells in healthy people across ages. The second PCR ran roughly 7 to 12 cycles with a sample-barcoded 5' primer and J-beta primers. TCRdb reprocessed the 5' RACE reads with MiXCR, giving one entry per CDR3 protein. The profile shows 600,000 or so distinct CDR3 sequences, about 28% of them singletons. The sample taken for sequencing was blood. These receptor sequences come from a woman of 80 years or more in good health.

As for this clonotype: This may stem from a read error, because a much larger clone lies one nucleotide away. The chain links TRBV7-9 to TRBJ1-2; D possibly corresponds to TRBD1 (6 bases). Trimming cost V 1 base and J 5 bases, with 17 bases left between them. The CDR3 runs to 16 residues. Per germline, CDR1 SEHNR and CDR2 FQNEAQ (reference sequence). The CDR3 DNA is TGTGCCAGCAGCTTAGGGAGACAGGAGGCAGGTTATGGCTACACCTTC. It translates to CASSLGRQEAGYGYTF.

This clonotype was counted many times. The chain combines TRBV2 with TRBJ1-5, with D possibly TRBD1 on 6 matching bases. This CDR3 comprises 17 residues. V was pared by 2 bases and J by 6 bases, with 20 bases between. The germline V gene has CDR1 SNHLY and CDR2 FYNNEI. CDR3 region: CASSEIKFGGLGQPQHF. Here the CDR3 DNA reads TGTGCCAGCAGTGAAATCAAATTTGGGGGGCTTGGTCAGCCCCAGCATTTT.

This clonotype has at least ten counts. The CDR3 loop is CASSPKSRTATYEQYF. As DNA, the CDR3 is TGTGCCAGCAGCCCAAAAAGCAGGACGGCTACCTACGAGCAGTACTTC. This chain links TRBV6-6 with TRBJ2-7; D remains ambiguous. Per the germline V gene, CDR1 is MNHNY and CDR2 is SVGAGI (reference sequence). The V gene lost 6 bases and the J gene lost 2 bases, with 20 bases spanning the gap. The CDR3 totals 16 residues.

This clonotype has more than one count but fewer than ten. The V gene is TRBV6-1, the J gene TRBJ1-5, with D uncertain. V lost 0 bases, J lost 3 bases, and 6 bases lay in between. Germline V CDR1 and CDR2: MNHNS, SASEGT. The CDR3 contains 14 residues. The CDR3 region has the DNA TGTGCCAGCAGTGAAGCGCAGGTCAATCAGCCCCAGCATTTT. This gives the protein CASSEAQVNQPQHF.

This clonotype was detected ten times or more. V gene TRBV4-1 combines with J gene TRBJ2-3, with 9 bases lining up with TRBD2. Germline CDR1 reads MGHRA; CDR2 reads YSYEKL. With V trimmed by 0 bases and J by 7 bases, 14 bases remained unmatched. This CDR3 region has 18 residues. CDR3 loop: CASSQDPPGGGAVNTQYF. The DNA for the CDR3 is TGCGCCAGCAGCCAAGATCCCCCTGGCGGGGGGGCCGTTAATACGCAGTATTTT.

For this clonotype: A much larger clone is a single base away; this may be a read error. The chain couples TRBV12-3 or TRBV12-4 to TRBJ2-3, with 8 bases lining up with TRBD2. Trimming removed 2 bases from V and 8 bases from J; junction bases left unmatched: 9. The CDR3 contains 15 residues. DNA of the CDR3: TGTGCCAGCAGTTTAAGCTTGGGACTAGGAGCTACGCAGTATTTT. Translating it yields CASSLSLGLGATQYF.

V is TRBV28 and J is TRBJ1-4; no definite D call. Trimming pared 5 bases from V and 1 base from J, leaving 8 bases between. Germline values: CDR1 MDHEN, CDR2 SYDVKM. The CDR3 extends over 14 amino acids. This chain's CDR3 is CASSRIGTNEKLFF. The CDR3 DNA reads TGTGCCAGCAGTCGAATTGGAACTAATGAAAAACTGTTTTTT.

Ten or more counts support this clonotype. The V call is TRBV6-6, the J call TRBJ2-7; D remains unclear. CDR1 and CDR2 from the germline V gene are MNHNY and SVGAGI (reference sequence). The CDR3 sequence is 13 residues long. Trimming pared 5 bases from V and 6 bases from J, leaving 14 bases between. This CDR3 reads CASSSFFVSEQYF. As DNA, the CDR3 is TGTGCCAGCAGTAGTTTTTTTGTTTCCGAGCAGTACTTC.

V usage is TRBV6-1 and J usage is TRBJ2-3; 9 bases match TRBD1. This CDR3 spans 15 amino acids. V was pared by 4 bases and J by 8 bases, with 10 bases of the junction left unmatched. CDR1 and CDR2 (germline): MNHNS, SASEGT. CDR3 DNA sequence: TGTGCCAGCAGTGGCCCAGGGACAGGGTCAGCTACGCAGTATTTT. This encodes CASSGPGTGSATQYF.

This clonotype was recorded at least ten times. In nucleotides, the CDR3 is TGTGCCTGGAGTAGGACCTACGAGCAGTACTTC. It is translated as CAWSRTYEQYF. The V gene is TRBV30, the J gene TRBJ2-7; D is ambiguous. The CDR3 is 11 amino acids. V dropped 2 bases and J dropped 2 bases, with 4 bases sitting between them. The V gene's germline CDR1 is GTSNPN and CDR2 SVGIG (reference sequence).

The gene calls are TRBV20-1 and TRBJ2-1, with TRBD2 as a possible D gene (5 bases). The germline V gene has CDR1 DFQATT and CDR2 SNEGSKA (reference sequence). V gave up 0 bases and J gave up 7 bases, with 13 bases separating them. The CDR3 sequence is 14 residues long. The CDR3: CSARDLGLRNEQFF. CDR3 bases: TGCAGTGCTAGAGATCTAGGACTTCGAAATGAGCAGTTCTTC.

Here the CDR3 reads CSGQGALGTEAFF. CDR3 bases: TGCAGCGGACAGGGGGCCCTCGGCACTGAAGCTTTCTTT. The chain is built from TRBV29-1 and TRBJ1-1; 10 nucleotides agree with TRBD1. This CDR3 region has 13 residues. Germline trimming cut 7 bases from V and 4 bases from J; bases unmatched to any gene: 6. Per germline, CDR1 SQVTM and CDR2 ANQGSEA. The full variable domain, completed using reference TRBV29-1 and TRBJ1-1, is SAVISQKPSRDICQRGTSLTIQCQVDSQVTMMFWYRQQPGQSLTLIATANQGSEATYESGFVIDKFPISRPNLTFSTLTVSNMSPEDSSIYLCSGQGALGTEAFFGQGTRLTVV.

This chain uses TRBV10-3 with TRBJ1-2; TRBD1 matches at 8 bases. V lost 8 bases to trimming and J lost 4 bases; unmatched junction nucleotides: 9. The CDR3 is made up of 14 amino acids. CDR1 and CDR2 (germline): ENHRY, SYGVKD. The CDR3 bases are TGTGCCATCGGACAGGGCCGCTCGGGCTATGGCTACACCTTC. Translating gives CAIGQGRSGYGYTF.

On this clonotype itself: The junction does not match germline at one end; this may be a read error. This chain connects TRBV6-5 to TRBJ2-7; D call uncertain. Germline lookup yields CDR1 MNHEY and CDR2 SVGAGI. The CDR3 totals 14 residues. The chain's CDR3 is CASSYSGKSYEQYF. CDR3 sequence (DNA): TGCGCCAGCAGTTACTCTGGAAAGTCCTACGAGCAGTACTTC.

As for this clonotype: One end of the junction does not line up with germline, which may come from a read error. The chain employs TRBV2 and TRBJ1-1; D ambiguous. This CDR3 has 14 amino acids. Germline CDR1 is SNHLY and CDR2 is FYNNEI. The CDR3 DNA sequence: TGTGCCAGCAGATCACAGCAACTGAACGCTGAAGCTTTCTTT. Translation: CASRSQQLNAEAFF. Looking up the rest from reference TRBV2 and TRBJ1-1 gives the full variable domain: EPEVTQTPSHQVTQMGQEVILRCVPISNHLYFYWYRQILGQKVEFLVSFYNNEISEKSEIFDDQFSVERPDGSNFTLKIRSTKLEDSAMYFCASRSQQLNAEAFFGQGTRLTVV.

V gene TRBV2 combines with J gene TRBJ1-2; 9 positions agree with TRBD1. V lost 7 bases and J lost 4; bases outside the gene matches: 10. This CDR3 has 15 residues. Germline V CDR1 and CDR2: SNHLY, FYNNEI. CDR3: CASNSPGQGFYGYTF. In nucleotides, the CDR3 is TGTGCCAGCAATTCACCGGGACAGGGATTCTATGGCTACACCTTC.

The genes are TRBV7-9 and TRBJ2-1, with 9 bases fitting TRBD2. There are 15 residues in the CDR3. Germline trimming cut 4 bases from V and 8 bases from J; bases unmatched to any gene: 9. The germline V gene encodes CDR1 SEHNR and CDR2 FQNEAQ (reference sequence). The CDR3 loop is CASSSGTSPTHEQFF. DNA for the CDR3: TGTGCCAGCAGCTCCGGGACTAGCCCCACACATGAGCAGTTCTTC. Supplemented by reference TRBV7-9 and TRBJ2-1, the full variable domain reads DTGVSQNPRHKITKRGQNVTFRCDPISEHNRLYWYRQTLGQGPEFLTYFQNEAQLEKSRLLSDRFSAERPKGSFSTLEIQRTEQGDSAMYLCASSSGTSPTHEQFFGPGTRLTVL.

V and J are TRBV27 and TRBJ1-6; weak D call: TRBD1 (5 bases). V dropped 7 bases and J dropped 8 bases, with 18 bases sitting between them. The germline CDR1 and CDR2 sequences are MNHEY and SMNVEV (reference sequence). This CDR3 region has 15 residues. In DNA form, the CDR3 reads TGTGCCAGCACCCCCGGGGGAATCCCAGATTCACCCCTCCACTTT. Its protein product is CASTPGGIPDSPLHF.

This clonotype was seen only a few times. A much larger clone differs by one base, so this may be a read error. V and J are TRBV4-3 and TRBJ2-4; 11 positions agree with TRBD1. Germline trimming cut 0 bases from V and 6 bases from J; bases unmatched to any gene: 4. The germline gives CDR1 LGHNA, CDR2 YSLEER. This CDR3 has 16 amino acids. This CDR3 reads CASSQEDRGHGNIQYF. In nucleotides, the CDR3 is TGCGCCAGCAGCCAAGAGGACAGGGGGCATGGAAACATTCAGTACTTC.